This T cell receptor (beta chain) was captured in a study of T cells expressing NK-cell markers. Whole-study context: Sorted T-cell subsets CD3+CD56+NKG2C+, CD3+CD56+NKG2C- and CD3+CD56-NKG2C+ were TCR beta-sequenced. Most of the eight sequenced donors tested HCMV-seropositive; one tested seronegative.

Remarks on this clonotype: What it recognizes is unknown.

Broader study findings: In roughly 6 donors, dominant CD3+CD56+NKG2C+ clones formed roughly 1.0-7.5% of CD8+ cells. Four donors' CD3+CD56-NKG2C+ cells were dominated by the same clonotypes.

The CDR3 consists of 19 residues. CDR1 is MGHRA and CDR2 is YSYEKL in the germline V gene. TCRdb re-called the 5' RACE reads, yielding one record per CDR3 amino acid sequence without DNA. The sample's table shows about 410,000 distinct CDR3 sequences. Material: blood T cells: a sorted CD56 or NKG2C T cell subset, CD4+ or CD8+ T cells, or bulk PBMC T cells (not recorded which). The sequence derives from a woman in her forties or fifties in good health. The rearrangement uses TRBV4-1 and TRBJ2-2; TCRdb calls TRBD1, which cannot be checked without DNA. The CDR3 spells CASSQAENSGQGMAGELFF.